This T cell receptor (beta chain) is from a study of post-analysis software for immune sequencing data. As for the study in general: Several disease courses (relapsing-remitting, secondary progressive and progressive-relapsing) of multiple sclerosis were included. Regarding the study as a whole: Under F measure analysis, samples from one preparation batch co-clustered strongly. Relative to controls, patients with multiple sclerosis showed significantly lower normalized Chao1 diversity. When patients were compared with controls, roughly five TRBV segments were more frequent, TRBV5-6, TRBV5-1 and TRBV20-1 among them.

Trimming removed 5 bases from V and 1 base from J, with 13 bases in between. Germline loops: CDR1 MNHEY, CDR2 SMNVEV (reference sequence). The CDR3 sequence is 15 residues long. Concerning this clonotype: Its cognate antigen is unknown.

Unique molecular identifiers had been added to the TCR beta cDNA libraries. Via MiXCR, TCRdb re-called the PCR reads, giving one row per CDR3 protein. The sample has a few hundred thousand distinct CDR3 sequences, approximately 31% seen once; the top ten hold around 6.1%. The chain links TRBV27 to TRBJ2-3; no clear D gene. The specimen was blood. The TCR originated in a girl aged 2 to 17 with multiple sclerosis. The CDR3 region is CASSELGGRTDTQYF. As DNA, the CDR3 is TGTGCCAGCAGTGAGTTAGGCGGACGCACAGATACGCAGTATTTT.